This T cell receptor (beta chain) was retrieved from a study of tumor and adjacent non-tumor tissue in lung cancer. Study details: Stage I to III disease affected roughly 10 men and 5 women aged roughly 31 to 80. The study, taken as a whole, reports: Normal lung showed higher cumulative top 100 clone frequency than tumor. Compared with tumor, normal lung showed significantly lower TCR diversity.

The CDR3 is made up of 13 amino acids. The germline V gene has CDR1 MGHRA and CDR2 YSYEKL. In the case of this clonotype: The antigen is not known. At one of its ends the junction is not consistent with the germline gene, which may arise from a read error.

No cell sorting was done before RNA was extracted from the tissue. Distant lung tissue was collected more than 3 cm away from the tumor edge. A modified ARM-PCR protocol with three rounds of nested PCR amplified TCRbeta. TCRdb re-called the multiplex PCR reads through MiXCR, storing one row per CDR3 protein. The sample has 85,000 or so distinct CDR3 sequences, under 80% seen once; the top ten hold just over 20%. The source of this sequence is a woman aged 45-65 years with non-small cell lung cancer. The V call is TRBV4-1, the J call TRBJ2-1; weak D call: TRBD2 (5 bases). The specimen was distant non-tumor lung tissue. The CDR3 sequence is CTSSQKVDSEQFF. The CDR3 DNA follows: TGCACCAGTAGCCAGAAGGTGGACTCTGAGCAGTTCTTC.